This TCR beta chain was sequenced during a study of spatial heterogeneity in lung cancer. Study context: The average appearance count of each unique TCR and UMI combination in raw reads was more than nine.

The CDR3 has 13 residues. Trimming took off 4 bases at V and 3 bases at J, with 8 bases between the two ends. Germline loops: CDR1 SGHKS, CDR2 YYEKEE (reference sequence). Every individual TCR cDNA molecule carried its own unique molecular identifier, which allowed correction of PCR and sequencing errors. TCRdb fed the 5' RACE reads into MiXCR, producing one record per CDR3 protein. Among some 29,000 distinct CDR3 sequences, around 9.2% were seen once, and the ten largest hold about 36%. This clonotype occurred once. Indicated time point: sample taken at primary tumor resection. Unsorted whole RNA samples from tumor, nontumor lung or frozen PBMC were sequenced.

Source: PBMCs, taken at surgery. This chain connects TRBV5-5 to TRBJ1-3, with D unresolved. The TCR was taken from a female donor with early-stage non-small cell lung cancer. The CDR3 DNA reads as TGTGCCAGCAGCCCGGGCGTTGGAAACACCATATATTTT. Its protein is CASSPGVGNTIYF.